The clone carrying this TCR beta chain was detected many times. The antigen remains unidentified. The CDR3 has 15 amino acids. The source of the sample is a study of T cells after yellow fever vaccination. Study summary: Preparation of the low-cell-number fractions used SMART-Seq v4 Ultra Low Input.

For TCR, cDNA came from 5'RACE template switching, which added a universal primer site and UMIs. TCRdb re-called the 5' RACE reads through MiXCR, storing one row per CDR3 protein. The profile shows around 340,000 distinct CDR3 sequences, around 13% of them singletons. Study-wide results and caveats: The booster saw the reappearance of most primary-vaccination clones (about 95% CD4, about 85% CD8). Although most clonotypes did not, a small share appeared in both CD4 and CD8 compartments.

The chain uses TRBV21-1 and TRBJ2-7; the DNA was not used to check the table's D call, TRBD1. TRBV21-1 is recorded as a pseudogene. Sequencing used CD4+ T cells sorted from PBMCs, obtained 15 days after the yellow fever booster vaccination. This TCR came from a man aged 18 to 35 who received the YFV17D yellow fever vaccine. The CDR3 loop is CASSRADRGPYEQYV. CDR3 DNA: TGTGCCAGCAGCAGAGCCGACAGGGGGCCCTACGAGCAGTACGTC.